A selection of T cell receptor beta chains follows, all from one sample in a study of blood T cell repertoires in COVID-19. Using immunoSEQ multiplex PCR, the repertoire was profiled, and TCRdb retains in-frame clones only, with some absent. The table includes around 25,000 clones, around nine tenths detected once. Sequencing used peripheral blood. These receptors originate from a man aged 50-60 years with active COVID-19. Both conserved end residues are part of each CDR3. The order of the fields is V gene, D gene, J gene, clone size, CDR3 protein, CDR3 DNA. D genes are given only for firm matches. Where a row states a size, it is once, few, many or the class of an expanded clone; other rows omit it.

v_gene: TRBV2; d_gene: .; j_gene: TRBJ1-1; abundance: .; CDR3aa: CASSDRVGNTEAFF; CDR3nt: TGTGCCAGCAGTGACAGGGTCGGGAACACTGAAGCTTTCTTT
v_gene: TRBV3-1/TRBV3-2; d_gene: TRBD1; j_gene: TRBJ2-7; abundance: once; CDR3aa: CASSQVQGFYEQYF; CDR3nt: TGTGCCAGCAGCCAAGTACAGGGGTTCTACGAGCAGTACTTC
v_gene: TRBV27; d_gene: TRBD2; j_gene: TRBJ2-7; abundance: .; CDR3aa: CASSNGLAYEQYF; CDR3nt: TGTGCCAGCAGTAACGGACTAGCCTACGAGCAGTACTTC
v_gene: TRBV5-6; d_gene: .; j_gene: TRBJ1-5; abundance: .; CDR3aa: CASSRWGGNQPQHF; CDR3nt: TGTGCCAGCAGCCGCTGGGGGGGCAATCAGCCCCAGCATTTT
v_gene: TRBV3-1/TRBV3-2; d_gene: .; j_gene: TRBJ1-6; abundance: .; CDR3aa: CASSQGFRDNSPLHF; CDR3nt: TGTGCCAGCAGCCAAGGTTTCAGGGATAATTCACCCCTCCACTTT
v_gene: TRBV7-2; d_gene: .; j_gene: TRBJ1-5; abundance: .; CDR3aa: CASSFSQGKAPQHF; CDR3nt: TGTGCCAGCAGCTTTAGCCAGGGGAAGGCGCCCCAGCATTTT
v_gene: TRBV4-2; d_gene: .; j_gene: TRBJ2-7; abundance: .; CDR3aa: CASSQDPGSYEQYF; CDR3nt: TGTGCCAGCAGCCAAGACCCAGGTTCCTACGAGCAGTACTTC
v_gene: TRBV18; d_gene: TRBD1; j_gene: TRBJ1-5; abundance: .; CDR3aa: CASSSQPTGVQPQHF; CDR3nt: TGTGCCAGCTCATCCCAACCGACAGGGGTTCAGCCCCAGCATTTT
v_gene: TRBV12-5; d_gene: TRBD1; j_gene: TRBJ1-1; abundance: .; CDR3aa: CASGPLGQGNTEAFF; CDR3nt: TGTGCTAGTGGACCCCTGGGACAGGGGAACACTGAAGCTTTCTTT
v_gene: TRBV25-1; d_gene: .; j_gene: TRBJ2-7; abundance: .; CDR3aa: CASSRAGLYEQYF; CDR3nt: TGTGCCAGCAGTCGGGCAGGGCTATACGAGCAGTACTTC
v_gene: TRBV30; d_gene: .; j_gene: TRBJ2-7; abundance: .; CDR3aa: CAWSWANYEQYF; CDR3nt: TGTGCCTGGAGTTGGGCCAACTACGAGCAGTACTTC
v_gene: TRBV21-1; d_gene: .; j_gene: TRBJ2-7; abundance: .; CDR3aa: CASSGTRDMTYYEQYF; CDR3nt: TGTGCCAGCAGCGGTACCCGTGACATGACCTACTACGAGCAGTACTTC
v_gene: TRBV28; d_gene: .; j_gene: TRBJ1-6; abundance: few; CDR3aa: CASTQPGTPSPLHF; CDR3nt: TGTGCCAGCACCCAACCTGGCACCCCGTCACCCCTCCACTTT
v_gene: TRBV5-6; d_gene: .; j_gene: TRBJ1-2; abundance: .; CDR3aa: CASSLPPGGPPYYGYTF; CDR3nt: TGTGCCAGCAGCTTGCCCCCGGGGGGACCGCCATACTATGGCTACACCTTC
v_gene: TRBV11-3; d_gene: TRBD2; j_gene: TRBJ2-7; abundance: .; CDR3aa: CASSPPGTSSYEQYF; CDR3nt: TGTGCCAGCAGCCCGCCCGGGACTAGCTCCTACGAGCAGTACTTC
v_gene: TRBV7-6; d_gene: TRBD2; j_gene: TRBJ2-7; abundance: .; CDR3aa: CASSSSGSSYEQYF; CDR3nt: TGTGCCAGCAGCTCTAGCGGGAGCTCCTACGAGCAGTACTTC
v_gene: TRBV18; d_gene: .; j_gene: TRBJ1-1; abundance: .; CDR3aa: CASSLTVGGRDTEAFF; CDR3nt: TGTGCCAGCTCACTTACCGTCGGGGGGCGGGACACTGAAGCTTTCTTT
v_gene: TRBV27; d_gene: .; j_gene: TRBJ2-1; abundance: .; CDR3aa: CASRELSRGSYNEQFF; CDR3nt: TGCGCCAGCAGGGAGTTAAGCAGGGGCTCCTACAATGAGCAGTTCTTC
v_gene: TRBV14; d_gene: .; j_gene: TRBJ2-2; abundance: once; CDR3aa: CASSFTGSGELFF; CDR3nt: TGTGCCAGCAGCTTTACAGGGTCCGGGGAGCTGTTTTTT
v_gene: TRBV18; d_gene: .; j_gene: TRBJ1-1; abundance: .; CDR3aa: CASSPLSVWTEAFF; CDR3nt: TGTGCCAGCTCACCACTCTCGGTGTGGACTGAAGCTTTCTTT
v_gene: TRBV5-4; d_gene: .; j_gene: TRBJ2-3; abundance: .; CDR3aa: CASSTPQGWRDTQYF; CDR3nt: TGTGCCAGCAGCACCCCGCAGGGTTGGAGAGATACGCAGTATTTT
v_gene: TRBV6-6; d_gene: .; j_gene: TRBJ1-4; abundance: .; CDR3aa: CASSFLTTNEKLFF; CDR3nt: TGTGCCAGCAGTTTTCTTACAACTAATGAAAAACTGTTTTTT
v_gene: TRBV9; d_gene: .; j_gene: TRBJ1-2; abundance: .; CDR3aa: CASSPSQGMYGYTF; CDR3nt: TGTGCCAGCAGCCCAAGCCAGGGGATGTATGGCTACACCTTC
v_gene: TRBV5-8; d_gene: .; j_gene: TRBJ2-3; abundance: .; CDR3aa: CASSAIPRSWGTDTQYF; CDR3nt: TGTGCCAGCAGCGCGATACCTAGGAGTTGGGGCACAGATACGCAGTATTTT
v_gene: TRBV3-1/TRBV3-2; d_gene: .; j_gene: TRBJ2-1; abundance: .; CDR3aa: CASSHRAISPYNEQFF; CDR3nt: TGTGCCAGCAGCCACCGAGCGATTAGCCCATACAATGAGCAGTTCTTC
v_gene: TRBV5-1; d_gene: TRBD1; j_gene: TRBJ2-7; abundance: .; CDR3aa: CASSWGQGVTYEQYF; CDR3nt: TGCGCCAGCAGCTGGGGACAGGGAGTTACCTACGAGCAGTACTTC
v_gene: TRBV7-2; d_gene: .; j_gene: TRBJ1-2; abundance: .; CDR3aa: CASSLVDKRTF; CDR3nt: TGTGCCAGCAGCTTAGTGGACAAAAGGACCTTC
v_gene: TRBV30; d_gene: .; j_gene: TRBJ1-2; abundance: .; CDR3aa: CAWTPGNYGYTF; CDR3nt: TGTGCCTGGACCCCAGGGAACTATGGCTACACCTTC
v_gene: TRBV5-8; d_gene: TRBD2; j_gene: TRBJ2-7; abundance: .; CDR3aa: CASSWVERGVPQYF; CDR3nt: TGTGCCAGCAGTTGGGTTGAGCGGGGGGTCCCGCAGTACTTC
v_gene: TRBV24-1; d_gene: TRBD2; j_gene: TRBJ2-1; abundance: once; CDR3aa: CATSDRGLAGGNEQFF; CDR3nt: TGTGCCACCAGTGATCGTGGACTAGCGGGGGGCAATGAGCAGTTCTTC
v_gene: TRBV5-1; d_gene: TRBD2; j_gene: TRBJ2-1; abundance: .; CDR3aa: CASSLGGTTVPYNEQFF; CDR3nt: TGCGCCAGCAGCTTGGGAGGGACTACAGTACCATACAATGAGCAGTTCTTC
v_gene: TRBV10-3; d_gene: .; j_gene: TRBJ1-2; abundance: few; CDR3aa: CAIKATLQGYGYTF; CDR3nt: TGTGCCATCAAGGCGACCCTCCAGGGGTATGGCTACACCTTC
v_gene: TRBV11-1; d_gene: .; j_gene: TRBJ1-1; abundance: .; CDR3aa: CATGVVNTEAFF; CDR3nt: TGTGCCACAGGGGTCGTGAACACTGAAGCTTTCTTT
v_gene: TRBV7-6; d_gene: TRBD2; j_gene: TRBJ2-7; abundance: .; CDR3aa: CASSGGTSGIYEQYF; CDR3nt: TGTGCCAGCAGCGGAGGGACTAGCGGGATCTACGAGCAGTACTTC
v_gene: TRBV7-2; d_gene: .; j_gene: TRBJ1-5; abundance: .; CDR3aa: CASSLDSGGGQPQHF; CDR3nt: TGTGCCAGCAGCTTAGACTCGGGCGGGGGTCAGCCCCAGCATTTT
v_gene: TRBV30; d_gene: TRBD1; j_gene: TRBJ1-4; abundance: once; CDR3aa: CAWSVKWTSDRGLANEKLFF; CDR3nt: TGTGCCTGGAGTGTCAAATGGACATCTGACAGGGGGTTGGCGAATGAAAAACTGTTTTTT
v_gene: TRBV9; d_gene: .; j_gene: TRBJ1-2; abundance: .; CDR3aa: CASSSVQRGYTF; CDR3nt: TGTGCCAGCAGCTCCGTTCAGAGGGGCTACACCTTC
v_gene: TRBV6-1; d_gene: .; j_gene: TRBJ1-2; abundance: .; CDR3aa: CASSESVGYTF; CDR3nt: TGTGCCAGCAGTGAAAGCGTTGGCTACACCTTC
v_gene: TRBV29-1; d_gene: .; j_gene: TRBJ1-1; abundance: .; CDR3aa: CSANLRPGKTGNTEAFF; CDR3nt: TGCAGCGCTAATCTACGCCCTGGAAAAACAGGGAACACTGAAGCTTTCTTT
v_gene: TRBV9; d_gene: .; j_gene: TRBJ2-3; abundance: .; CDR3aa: CASSVMGLSTDTQYF; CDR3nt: TGTGCCAGCAGCGTAATGGGCCTTAGCACAGATACGCAGTATTTT
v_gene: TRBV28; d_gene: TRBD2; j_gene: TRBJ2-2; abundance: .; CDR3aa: CASSYTSGRGELFF; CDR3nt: TGTGCCAGCAGTTACACTAGCGGGAGGGGGGAGCTGTTTTTT
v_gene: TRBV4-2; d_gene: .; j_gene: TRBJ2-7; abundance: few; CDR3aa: CASSQDRGSGDEQYF; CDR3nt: TGTGCCAGCAGCCAAGATCGGGGATCAGGGGACGAGCAGTACTTC
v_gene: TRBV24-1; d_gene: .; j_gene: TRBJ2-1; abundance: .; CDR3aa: CATSDSSINEQFF; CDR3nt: TGTGCCACCAGTGATTCTTCTATCAATGAGCAGTTCTTC
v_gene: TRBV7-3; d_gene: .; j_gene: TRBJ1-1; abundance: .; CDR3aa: CASSPRGEMNTEAFF; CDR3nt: TGTGCCAGCAGCCCAAGGGGCGAAATGAACACTGAAGCTTTCTTT
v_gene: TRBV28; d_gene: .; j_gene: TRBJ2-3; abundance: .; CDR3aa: CASEEVGTDTQYF; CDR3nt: TGTGCCAGCGAGGAGGTCGGCACAGATACGCAGTATTTT
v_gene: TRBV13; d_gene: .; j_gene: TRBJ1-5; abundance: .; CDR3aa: CASSSTAPQPQHF; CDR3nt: TGTGCCAGCAGCTCCACAGCTCCACAGCCCCAGCATTTT
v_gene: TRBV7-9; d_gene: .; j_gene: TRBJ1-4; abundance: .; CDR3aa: CASSLGLGVTNEKLFF; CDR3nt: TGTGCCAGCAGCTTGGGTCTCGGGGTAACTAATGAAAAACTGTTTTTT
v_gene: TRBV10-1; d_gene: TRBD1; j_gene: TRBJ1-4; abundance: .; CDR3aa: CASSESEGQGEEKLFF; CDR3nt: TGCGCCAGCAGTGAGTCCGAAGGACAGGGTGAGGAAAAACTGTTTTTT
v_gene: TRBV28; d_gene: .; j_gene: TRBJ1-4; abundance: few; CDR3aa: CASRTSGGKLFF; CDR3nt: TGTGCCAGCAGGACTTCAGGAGGAAAACTGTTTTTT
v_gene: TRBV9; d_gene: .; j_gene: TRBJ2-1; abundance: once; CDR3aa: CASSVVGTADNEQFF; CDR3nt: TGTGCCAGCAGCGTAGTAGGGACTGCCGACAATGAGCAGTTCTTC
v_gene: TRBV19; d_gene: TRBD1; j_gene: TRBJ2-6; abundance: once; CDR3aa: CASSRQGGSSGANVLTF; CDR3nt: TGTGCCAGTAGTAGACAGGGGGGAAGCTCTGGGGCCAACGTCCTGACTTTC
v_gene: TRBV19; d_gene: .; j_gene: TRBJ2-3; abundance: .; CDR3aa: CASRFTRGTQYF; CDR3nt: TGTGCCAGTAGGTTCACAAGGGGTACGCAGTATTTT
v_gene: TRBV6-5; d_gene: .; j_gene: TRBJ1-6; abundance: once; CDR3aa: CASSRTTGDNSPLHF; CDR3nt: TGTGCCAGCAGTCGGACGACAGGAGATAATTCACCCCTCCACTTT
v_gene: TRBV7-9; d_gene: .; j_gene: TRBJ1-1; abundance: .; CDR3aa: CASSPPGTEAFF; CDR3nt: TGTGCCAGCAGCCCCCCGGGGACTGAAGCTTTCTTT
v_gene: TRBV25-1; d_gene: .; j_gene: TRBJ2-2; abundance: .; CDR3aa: CASSERDTGELFF; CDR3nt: TGTGCCAGCAGTGAACGGGACACCGGGGAGCTGTTTTTT
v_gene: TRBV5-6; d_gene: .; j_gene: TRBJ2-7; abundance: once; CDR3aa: CASSYTGVTREQYF; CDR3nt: TGTGCCAGCAGCTATACGGGAGTCACGCGGGAGCAGTACTTC
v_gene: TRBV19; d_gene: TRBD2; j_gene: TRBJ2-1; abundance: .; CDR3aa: CASTPGLAGALNEQFF; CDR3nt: TGTGCCAGTACCCCGGGGCTAGCGGGGGCCTTAAATGAGCAGTTCTTC
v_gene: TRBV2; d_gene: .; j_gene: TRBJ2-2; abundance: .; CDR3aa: CASEGHVNTGELFF; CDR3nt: TGTGCCAGCGAGGGACACGTTAACACCGGGGAGCTGTTTTTT